This is a list of T cell receptor beta chains from one sample in a study of cytomegalovirus exposure and HLA in healthy donors. Assay: immunoSEQ multiplex PCR; the TCRdb copy retains only in-frame clones and omits some. The top ten clones hold about 2.7% of a sample with over 150,000 clones, roughly 80% of them seen once. Source material: PBMCs. These receptor sequences come from a woman aged 25 to 39 in good health and CMV-seronegative. The CDR3 runs from the conserved cysteine through the conserved F or W. D genes are given only for firm matches. A clone size is listed for some rows: how often the clone was seen (once, few, many), or a class if it is expanded.

>TRBD1|16|NA|TRBJ2-2|TRBV14
TGTGCCAGCAGCCAAGCTGGGGACAGGGTTAGCGGGGAGCTGTTTTTT
CASSQAGDRVSGELFF
>NA|15|few|TRBJ2-5|TRBV7-9
TGTTCCAGCGGCTATCCGGGACTGTTACAAGAGACCCAGTACTTC
CSSGYPGLLQETQYF
>TRBD1|16|few|TRBJ2-7|TRBV7-2
TGTGCCAGCAGCTTCGCTCCCGGGACAGTCACCTACGAGCAGTACTTC
CASSFAPGTVTYEQYF
>TRBD2|18|NA|TRBJ2-2|TRBV7-2
TGTGCCAGCAGCAACCTACCGGGGACTAGCGGGGTCGCCGGGGAGCTGTTTTTT
CASSNLPGTSGVAGELFF
>NA|9|few|TRBJ1-2|TRBV20-1
TGCAGTGCTCCGGGAGGCTACACCTTC
CSAPGGYTF
>TRBD2|16|few|TRBJ2-1|TRBV6-4
TGTGCCAGCAGTGACTCGGGACGGGAGGGTATGAATGAGCAGTTCTTC
CASSDSGREGMNEQFF
>NA|14|NA|TRBJ1-1|TRBV11-2
TGTGCCAGCAGCTTACGTCGCTCGGGGACTGAAGCTTTCTTT
CASSLRRSGTEAFF
>TRBD2|15|NA|TRBJ2-1|TRBV5-1
TGCGCCAGCAGCGGGGCCGGGACTAGCGTCGATGAGCAGTTCTTC
CASSGAGTSVDEQFF
>NA|16|NA|TRBJ2-3|TRBV7-2
TGTGCCAGCAGCTTAGTGGACACCCCTAGCACAGATACGCAGTATTTT
CASSLVDTPSTDTQYF
>TRBD2|17|NA|TRBJ2-3|TRBV27
TGTGCCAGCAGTCCTACCCTACTAGCGGTCTTCACAGATACGCAGTATTTT
CASSPTLLAVFTDTQYF
>TRBD2|16|NA|TRBJ2-2|TRBV28
TGTGCCAGCAGTTTTGGGACTAGCGGATTCACCGGGGAGCTGTTTTTT
CASSFGTSGFTGELFF
>NA|14|NA|TRBJ2-4|TRBV6-5
TGTGCCAGCCGACCTAGGACAGTACGTTACATTCAGTACTTC
CASRPRTVRYIQYF
>TRBD1|15|NA|TRBJ1-2|TRBV10-3
TGTGCCATCAGTGAGTCAGGGGGCTCGGTCGGAGGCTACCCCTTC
CAISESGGSVGGYPF
>NA|14|once|TRBJ2-3|TRBV11-2
TGTGCCAGCAACCAGGCGAGCGGCTGGGATACGCAGTATTTT
CASNQASGWDTQYF
>NA|15|NA|TRBJ1-4|TRBV27
TGTGCCAGCAGTCCCTCTGCGGGGTCTAATGAAAAACTGTTTTTT
CASSPSAGSNEKLFF
>NA|14|NA|TRBJ1-5|TRBV27
TGTGCCAGCAGTTTACAGGGGCGGAATCAGCCCCAGCATTTT
CASSLQGRNQPQHF
>NA|14|NA|TRBJ2-4|TRBV27
TGTGCCAGCAGTAGGCGCCGAGATAGCCTTAACCCGTACTTC
CASSRRRDSLNPYF
>NA|15|once|TRBJ1-4|TRBV5-5
TGTGCCAGCAGCTTCCCGCCAGGGTCCACGGAAAAACTGTTTTTT
CASSFPPGSTEKLFF
>NA|13|NA|TRBJ2-5|TRBV11-2
TGTGCCAGCAGCGTACAATATCAAGAGACCCAGTACTTC
CASSVQYQETQYF
>TRBD1|14|NA|TRBJ1-5|TRBV7-9
TGTGCCAGCAGCTTAGACAGGGGTCTCCACCCCCAGCATTTT
CASSLDRGLHPQHF
>TRBD1|17|NA|TRBJ1-2|TRBV13
TGTGCCAGCAGCCCGGCCCGACAGGGGAATGCTAACTATGGCTACACCTTC
CASSPARQGNANYGYTF
>NA|14|NA|TRBJ1-2|TRBV27
TGTGCCAGCAGTTTATTCGGGGGGGGCTATGGCTACACCTTC
CASSLFGGGYGYTF
>NA|12|few|TRBJ1-1|TRBV10-3
TGTGCCATCAGTGGAGGTTACACTGAAGCTTTCTTT
CAISGGYTEAFF
>NA|14|few|TRBJ2-4|TRBV9
TGTGCCAGCAGCGTAGAGACGGAAGGGGACATTCAGTACTTC
CASSVETEGDIQYF
>TRBD1|13|NA|TRBJ1-1|TRBV5-5
TGTGCCAGCAGCGGGACAGGGTACACTGAAGCTTTCTTT
CASSGTGYTEAFF
>TRBD1|16|few|TRBJ2-1|TRBV5-6
TGTGCCAGCAGCAGCGGACAGGTCCTACCCTACAATGAGCAGTTCTTC
CASSSGQVLPYNEQFF
>NA|13|NA|TRBJ2-1|TRBV19
TGTGCCAGTAGTTTGACCCAGGGCAATGAGCAGTTCTTC
CASSLTQGNEQFF
>TRBD1|12|NA|TRBJ1-3|TRBV10-3
TGTGCCTCGAAGGACAGGGTAAACACCATATATTTT
CASKDRVNTIYF
>NA|13|NA|TRBJ2-3|TRBV29-1
TGCAGCGTTGAAGATCTGAGTCCCCATACGCAGTATTTT
CSVEDLSPHTQYF
>TRBD1|16|NA|TRBJ2-3|TRBV5-5
TGTGCCAGCAGCTGGAGACTTGGACAGGGGCCTAATACGCAGTATTTT
CASSWRLGQGPNTQYF